These 25 T cell receptor beta chains were sequenced from one sample in a study of OX40 agonist ivuxolimab in advanced cancers. Repertoires were generated with immunoSEQ multiplex PCR, while TCRdb's copy carries only in-frame clones and drops some. The table lists under 40,000 clones, about three quarters of them singletons, with about 8.8% in the top ten. This sample comprised CD4+ or CD8+ T cells sorted from blood, obtained in a trial of the OX40 agonist ivuxolimab. These receptors were collected from an adult with an advanced solid tumor such as melanoma, head and neck, liver or kidney cancer.

The chain joins TRBV30 to TRBJ1-1; D possibly corresponds to TRBD1 (5 bases). Germline V gives CDR1 GTSNPN, CDR2 SVGIG (reference sequence). Trimming left V 3 bases short and J 1 base short, with 12 bases between. The CDR3 sequence is 14 residues long. The CDR3 loop is CAWSQGHWNTEAFF. As DNA, the CDR3 is TGTGCCTGGAGCCAAGGACATTGGAACACTGAAGCTTTCTTT.

CDR3 in amino acids: CASSFLRSDGELFF. The DNA for the CDR3 is TGTGCCAGCAGTTTCTTGCGGAGTGACGGGGAGCTGTTTTTT. The chain links TRBV28 to TRBJ2-2; D unclear. The CDR3 is made up of 14 amino acids. In germline, CDR1 is MDHEN, CDR2 SYDVKM. The V end was cut by 3 bases, the J end by 7 bases, with 12 bases between.

This clone was recorded a few times. The chain joins TRBV11-2 to TRBJ2-1, with 8 bases identical to TRBD2. CDR1 is SGHAT, CDR2 FQNNGV, per germline. This CDR3 has 14 residues. Germline trimming cut 3 bases from V and 9 bases from J; bases unmatched to any gene: 7. The CDR3 is CASSFGGATLEQFF. The CDR3 DNA sequence: TGTGCCAGCAGCTTCGGGGGGGCTACTCTTGAGCAGTTCTTC.

V usage is TRBV6-1 and J usage is TRBJ1-5; D is undetermined. This CDR3 comprises 12 residues. Germline lookup yields CDR1 MNHNS and CDR2 SASEGT. V was shortened by 5 bases and J by 9 bases, with 11 bases between the two germline ends. The CDR3 bases are TGTGCCAGCAGTTGGGTCTTCGGGCCCCAGCATTTT. Translated: CASSWVFGPQHF.

This clone was observed once. The chain couples TRBV19 to TRBJ1-3; no firm D call. V lost 3 bases and J 4 bases, leaving 10 bases between the germline ends. From germline, CDR1 is LNHDA and CDR2 SQIVND (reference sequence). CDR3 length equals 14 residues. The CDR3 region has the DNA TGTGCCAGTAGTATCTCGACGGGAGGAAACACCATATATTTT. Its translation is CASSISTGGNTIYF.

J is TRBJ2-7 and V is TRBV27, with 7 bases matching TRBD2. There are 17 residues in the CDR3. The germline V gene has CDR1 MNHEY and CDR2 SMNVEV (reference sequence). The ends lost 2 bases at V and 0 bases at J; junction bases unmatched: 10. CDR3 amino acids: CASSLGAGGNPSYEQYF. The CDR3, as DNA: TGTGCCAGCAGTTTAGGGGCCGGGGGGAATCCCTCCTACGAGCAGTACTTC.

This sequence joins TRBV7-9 and TRBJ1-1; TRBD1 might be the D (6 bases). The CDR3 extends over 16 amino acids. V lost 5 bases to trimming and J lost 3 bases, with 19 bases between them. Looked up from germline, CDR1 is SEHNR and CDR2 is FQNEAQ (reference sequence). CDR3 sequence (DNA): TGTGCCAGCAGCCCCATACCAGACAGGAAACACACTGAAGCTTTCTTT. This translates into CASSPIPDRKHTEAFF.

The chain combines TRBV6-6 with TRBJ2-7; TRBD1 agrees at 9 bases. The V gene end was trimmed by 7 bases and the J gene end by 2 bases; junction bases not matched to a gene: 6. The CDR3 contains 14 residues. CDR1 and CDR2 from the germline V gene are MNHNY and SVGAGI (reference sequence). CDR3 amino acids: CASIPGQGPYEQYF. The CDR3 DNA follows: TGTGCCAGCATCCCGGGACAGGGTCCCTACGAGCAGTACTTC.

The V gene is TRBV2, the J gene TRBJ2-2; perhaps TRBD2 as D (6 bases). This CDR3 has 14 amino acids. Germline V lookup: CDR1 SNHLY, CDR2 FYNNEI. Trimming took off 2 bases at V and 5 bases at J, with 9 bases between the two ends. The CDR3 nucleotides are TGTGCCAGCAGTGAATGGGAGGAGACCGGGGAGCTGTTTTTT. Residues: CASSEWEETGELFF.

The rearrangement uses TRBV28 and TRBJ1-5, with a weak D call TRBD1 (6 bases). The V gene lost 3 bases and the J gene lost 7 bases, with 16 bases spanning the gap. The CDR3 loop spans 15 amino acids. Germline values: CDR1 MDHEN, CDR2 SYDVKM. In DNA, the CDR3 is TGTGCCAGCAGTTTTTCGGGGGGCCGTAGACAGCCCCAGCATTTT. The encoded protein is CASSFSGGRRQPQHF.

The CDR3 coding sequence is TGTGCCAGTAGTAAGGTATATAGCAATCAGCCCCAGCATTTT. The encoded protein is CASSKVYSNQPQHF. The chain employs TRBV19 and TRBJ1-5; D is uncertain. The CDR3 consists of 14 residues. Trimming took off 4 bases at V and 0 bases at J, with 7 bases between the two ends. CDR1 LNHDA and CDR2 SQIVND come from the germline V gene (reference sequence).

V is TRBV7-8 and J is TRBJ2-1; D may be TRBD1 or TRBD2 (5 bases each). Germline-derived CDR1 and CDR2 are SGHVS and FQNEAQ. Trimming removed 4 bases from V and 0 bases from J, with 16 bases in between. The CDR3 length is 17 residues. This CDR3 reads CASSSTGTASSYNEQFF. The CDR3 DNA reads as TGTGCCAGCAGCTCGACCGGGACGGCGAGCTCCTACAATGAGCAGTTCTTC.

The rearrangement joins TRBV18 to TRBJ2-1; D is undetermined. Deletions cut 3 bases from V and 2 bases from J, with 5 bases between. The CDR3 has 13 amino acids. Germline CDR1 KGHSH, CDR2 LQKENI. CDR3 nucleotide sequence: TGTGCCAGCTCACCTCCCACCTACAATGAGCAGTTCTTC. Amino acid sequence: CASSPPTYNEQFF.

V gene TRBV2 combines with J gene TRBJ2-7; 11 positions agree with TRBD1. CDR1 is SNHLY, CDR2 FYNNEI, per germline. V trimming: 7 bases; J trimming: 3 bases; junction bases outside the gene matches: 5. The CDR3 runs 14 residues. The DNA of the CDR3 is TGTGCCAGCATCCTTGGGACAGGGGGCTACGAGCAGTACTTC. This codes for CASILGTGGYEQYF.

This clone was seen just once. V is TRBV10-2 and J is TRBJ1-2, with unresolved D. Between the trimmed V and J ends, which lost 3 bases and 0 bases, there was a span of 11 bases. The CDR3 extends over 15 amino acids. Germline assignment: CDR1 WSHSY and CDR2 SAAADI. CDR3 region: CASSEVRVSNYGYTF. The CDR3 region has the DNA TGCGCCAGCAGTGAAGTACGGGTCTCTAACTATGGCTACACCTTC.

The CDR3 nucleotides are TGTGCCAGCAGCTTAGGGGGACAGGGATTTCAAGAGCAGTACTTC. Its translation: CASSLGGQGFQEQYF. The V call is TRBV11-1, the J call TRBJ2-7; 9 nucleotides line up with TRBD1. Trimming cost V 1 base and J 7 bases; bases outside gene matches: 8. This CDR3 comprises 15 residues. CDR1 is SGHAT and CDR2 is FQDESV in the germline V gene (reference sequence). The full variable domain, rest sourced from reference TRBV11-1 and TRBJ2-7, is EAEVAQSPRYKITEKSQAVAFWCDPISGHATLYWYRQILGQGPELLVQFQDESVVDDSQLPKDRFSAERLKGVDSTLKIQPAELGDSAMYLCASSLGGQGFQEQYFGPGTRLTVT.

The V and J genes are TRBV6-1 and TRBJ1-2; D is uncertain. The CDR3 covers 15 residues. Trimming left V 2 bases short and J 0 bases short, with 10 bases between. Germline V gene sequence: CDR1 MNHNS, CDR2 SASEGT. The CDR3, as DNA: TGTGCCAGCAGTGAACCCCCCTTAGCTAACTATGGCTACACCTTC. Protein sequence: CASSEPPLANYGYTF.

The chain links TRBV11-1 to TRBJ2-3; D call uncertain. Per the germline V gene, CDR1 is SGHAT and CDR2 is FQDESV (reference sequence). The CDR3 length is 18 residues. The V and J ends lost 0 bases and 0 bases respectively, with 16 bases between them. CDR3 loop: CASSLARVTPPSTDTQYF. CDR3 nucleotides: TGTGCCAGCAGCTTAGCACGGGTGACGCCCCCCAGCACAGATACGCAGTATTTT. The variable domain in full, with the rest retrieved from reference TRBV11-1 and TRBJ2-3, is EAEVAQSPRYKITEKSQAVAFWCDPISGHATLYWYRQILGQGPELLVQFQDESVVDDSQLPKDRFSAERLKGVDSTLKIQPAELGDSAMYLCASSLARVTPPSTDTQYFGPGTRLTVL.

This chain connects TRBV5-1 to TRBJ1-1; TRBD1 matches 8 bases. Germline V lookup: CDR1 SGHRS, CDR2 YFSETQ. The trim removed 1 base at V and 1 base at J, leaving 3 bases unmatched. The CDR3 extends over 15 amino acids. The CDR3 is CASSLSGTGNTEAFF. The CDR3 coding sequence is TGCGCCAGCAGCTTGTCCGGGACAGGGAACACTGAAGCTTTCTTT. Together with reference TRBV5-1 and TRBJ1-1, the CDR3 gives the full variable domain: KAGVTQTPRYLIKTRGQQVTLSCSPISGHRSVSWYQQTPGQGLQFLFEYFSETQRNKGNFPGRFSGRQFSNSRSEMNVSTLELGDSALYLCASSLSGTGNTEAFFGQGTRLTVV.

J is TRBJ2-7 and V is TRBV4-1; maybe TRBD2 (6 bases). CDR1 and CDR2 from the germline V gene are MGHRA and YSYEKL. V was cut by 0 bases and J by 3 bases, with 6 bases left in between. The CDR3 is 13 amino acids. CDR3 in amino acids: CASSQDGSYEQYF. The CDR3 nucleotides read TGCGCCAGCAGCCAAGACGGGAGCTACGAGCAGTACTTC.

The V gene is TRBV4-3, the J gene TRBJ1-2, with 10 nucleotides matching TRBD1. There are 16 residues in the CDR3. Germline CDR1 and CDR2: LGHNA and YSLEER. The junction had 6 bases not matched to a gene; V was cut back by 2 bases and J by 3 bases. The chain's CDR3 is CASSQTGTGADYGYTF. The CDR3 bases are TGCGCCAGCAGCCAAACCGGGACAGGGGCTGACTATGGCTACACCTTC.

The rearrangement uses TRBV6-5 and TRBJ1-6; 9 nucleotides line up with TRBD1. Germline V gives CDR1 MNHEY, CDR2 SVGAGI. There are 16 residues in the CDR3. V gave up 4 bases and J gave up 4 bases; unmatched junction bases: 5. The CDR3: CASSSDRGTYNSPLHF. As DNA, the CDR3 is TGTGCCAGCAGTTCGGACAGGGGAACTTATAATTCACCCCTCCACTTT.

The chain is built from TRBV30 and TRBJ2-3, with unresolved D. Germline CDR1 is GTSNPN and CDR2 is SVGIG (reference sequence). The CDR3 has 13 amino acids. V lost 3 bases and J 2 bases, leaving 9 bases between the germline ends. Here the CDR3 DNA reads TGTGCCTGGAGGCCGTTGTCCACAGATACGCAGTATTTT. It translates to CAWRPLSTDTQYF. Combining the CDR3 with reference TRBV30 and TRBJ2-3 gives the whole variable domain SQTIHQWPATLVQPVGSPLSLECTVEGTSNPNLYWYRQAAGRGLQLLFYSVGIGQISSEVPQNLSASRPQDRQFILSSKKLLLSDSGFYLCAWRPLSTDTQYFGPGTRLTVL.

The rearrangement uses TRBV5-1 and TRBJ2-2, with TRBD1 matching over 7 bases. Germline-derived CDR1 and CDR2 are SGHRS and YFSETQ. Germline trimming cut 4 bases from V and 8 bases from J; bases unmatched to any gene: 8. This CDR3 is 14 amino acids long. DNA for the CDR3: TGCGCCAGCAGCATGGGACAGCCGGAAGGGGAGCTGTTTTTT. Its protein is CASSMGQPEGELFF. Full variable domain (outside the CDR3, taken from reference TRBV5-1 and TRBJ2-2): KAGVTQTPRYLIKTRGQQVTLSCSPISGHRSVSWYQQTPGQGLQFLFEYFSETQRNKGNFPGRFSGRQFSNSRSEMNVSTLELGDSALYLCASSMGQPEGELFFGEGSRLTVL.

The J gene is TRBJ1-5, the V gene TRBV9; 11 bases are shared with TRBD1. Germline lookup yields CDR1 SGDLS and CDR2 YYNGEE. The CDR3 totals 18 residues. The trim removed 5 bases at V and 0 bases at J, leaving 10 bases unmatched. The CDR3 DNA follows: TGTGCCAGCAGTGCCGGGACAGGGGGGACTTATAGCAATCAGCCCCAGCATTTT. Its translation: CASSAGTGGTYSNQPQHF.